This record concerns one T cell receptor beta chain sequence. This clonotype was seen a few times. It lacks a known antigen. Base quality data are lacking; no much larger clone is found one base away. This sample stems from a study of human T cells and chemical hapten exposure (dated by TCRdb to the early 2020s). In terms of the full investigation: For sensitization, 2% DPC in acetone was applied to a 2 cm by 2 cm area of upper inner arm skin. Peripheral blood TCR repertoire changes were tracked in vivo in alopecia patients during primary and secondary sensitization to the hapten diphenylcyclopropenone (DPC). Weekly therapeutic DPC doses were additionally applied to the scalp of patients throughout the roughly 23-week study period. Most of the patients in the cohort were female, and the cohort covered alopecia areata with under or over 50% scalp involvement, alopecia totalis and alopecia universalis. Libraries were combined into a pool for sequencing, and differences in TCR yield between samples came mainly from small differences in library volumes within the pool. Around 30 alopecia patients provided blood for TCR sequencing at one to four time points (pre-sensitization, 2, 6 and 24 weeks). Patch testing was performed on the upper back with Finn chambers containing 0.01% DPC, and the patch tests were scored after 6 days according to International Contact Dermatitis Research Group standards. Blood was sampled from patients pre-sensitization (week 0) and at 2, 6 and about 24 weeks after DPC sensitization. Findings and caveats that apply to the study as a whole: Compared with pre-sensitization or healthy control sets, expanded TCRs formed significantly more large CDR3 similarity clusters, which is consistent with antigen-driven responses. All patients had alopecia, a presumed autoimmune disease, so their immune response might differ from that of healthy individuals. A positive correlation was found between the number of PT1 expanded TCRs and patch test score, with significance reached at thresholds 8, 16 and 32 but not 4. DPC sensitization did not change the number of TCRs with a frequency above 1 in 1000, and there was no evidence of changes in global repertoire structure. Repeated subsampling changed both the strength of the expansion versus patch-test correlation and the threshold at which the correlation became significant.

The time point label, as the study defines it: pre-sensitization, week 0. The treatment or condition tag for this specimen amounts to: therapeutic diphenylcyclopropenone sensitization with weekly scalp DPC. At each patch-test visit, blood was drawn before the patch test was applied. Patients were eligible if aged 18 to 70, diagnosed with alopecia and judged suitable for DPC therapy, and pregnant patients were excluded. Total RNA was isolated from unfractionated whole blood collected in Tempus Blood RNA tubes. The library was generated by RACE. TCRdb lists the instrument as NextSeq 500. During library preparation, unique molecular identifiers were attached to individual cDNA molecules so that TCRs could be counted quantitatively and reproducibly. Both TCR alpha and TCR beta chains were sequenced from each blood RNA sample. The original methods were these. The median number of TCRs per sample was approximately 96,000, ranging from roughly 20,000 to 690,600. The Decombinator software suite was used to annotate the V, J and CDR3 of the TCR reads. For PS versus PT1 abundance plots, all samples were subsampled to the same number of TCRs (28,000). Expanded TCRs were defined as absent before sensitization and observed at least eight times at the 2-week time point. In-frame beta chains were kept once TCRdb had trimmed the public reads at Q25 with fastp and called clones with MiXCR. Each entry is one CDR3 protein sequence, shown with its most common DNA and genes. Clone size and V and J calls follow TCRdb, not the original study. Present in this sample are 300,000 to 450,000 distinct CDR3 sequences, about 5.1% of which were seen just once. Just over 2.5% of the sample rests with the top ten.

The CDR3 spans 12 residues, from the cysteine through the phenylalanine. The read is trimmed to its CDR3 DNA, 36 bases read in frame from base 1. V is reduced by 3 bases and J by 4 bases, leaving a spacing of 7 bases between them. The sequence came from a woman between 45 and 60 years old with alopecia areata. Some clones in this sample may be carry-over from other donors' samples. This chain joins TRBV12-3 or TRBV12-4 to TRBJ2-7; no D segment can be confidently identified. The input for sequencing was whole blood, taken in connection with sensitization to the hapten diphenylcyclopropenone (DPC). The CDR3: CASSFQSYEQYF. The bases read TGTGCCAGCAGTTTTCAGAGTTACGAGCAGTACTTC.